The 11 T cell receptor beta chains reported below all come from one sample, sequenced in a study of CXCR3-negative and CXCR3-positive naive CD8 T cells (dated by TCRdb to between 2019 and 2020). TCRdb names NextSeq 550 as the instrument used. The Human TCR Profiling Kit (MiLaboratory) was used to prepare UMI-labeled 5' RACE TRB cDNA libraries. Following TCRdb reprocessing, every CDR3 protein sequence forms one entry, and DNA is not provided. This sample's table contains around 50,000 distinct CDR3 sequences. Jointly, the top ten make up roughly a quarter of the sample. The sample taken for sequencing was memory CD8+ T cells from blood. The sample's cell subset or site label, decoded: conventional CD8+ memory T cells (TMEM), sorted as controls. The receptors derive from a human donor in good health. Some clones in this sample may be carry-over from other donors' samples.

This chain uses TRBV4-1 with TRBJ2-1; TCRdb indicates TRBD1, and absent DNA this call remains unverified. CDR3 size: 15 residues. CDR1 MGHRA and CDR2 YSYEKL come from the germline V gene. The CDR3: CASSQVAPSYNEQFF.

The chain couples TRBV3-1 to TRBJ2-1; the D gene TCRdb calls, TRBD2, cannot be checked with no DNA. The CDR3 is 15 amino acids. The V gene's germline CDR1 is LGHDT and CDR2 YNNKEL (reference sequence). CDR3 sequence: CASSRLAGEYNEQFF.

This rearrangement joins TRBV14 to TRBJ1-1; the D gene TCRdb calls, TRBD1, cannot be checked with no DNA. The CDR3 contains 15 residues. CDR1 is SGHDN, CDR2 FVKESK, per germline. This chain's CDR3 is CASSQRGGWGTEAFF.

This chain joins TRBV4-2 and TRBJ2-7; TCRdb names TRBD2, which stays unverified in the absence of DNA. The CDR3 loop spans 15 amino acids. Germline V lookup: CDR1 LGHNA, CDR2 YNFKEQ. This chain's CDR3 is CASSQGLAGSYEQYF.

The chain employs TRBV20-1 and TRBJ2-1; the D call of TRBD2 rests on TCRdb alone, since no DNA is present to check it. This CDR3 spans 13 amino acids. The germline V gene has CDR1 DFQATT and CDR2 SNEGSKA (reference sequence). The CDR3: CSGAAGGPVEQFF.

The chain carries TRBV4-3 and TRBJ2-7; checking the TCRdb D call of TRBD2 is not possible without DNA. The CDR3 consists of 15 residues. CDR1 LGHNA and CDR2 YSLEER come from the germline V gene. CDR3 sequence: CASSQDRAGADEQYF.

J is TRBJ2-7 and V is TRBV7-6; TCRdb indicates TRBD2, and absent DNA this call remains unverified. The V gene's germline CDR1 is SGHVS and CDR2 FNYEAQ. The CDR3 extends over 15 amino acids. The CDR3 protein is CASSLRAGGTYEQYF.

The gene calls are TRBV6-1 and TRBJ2-5; the TRBD2 assignment by TCRdb is unverifiable without DNA. CDR3 length equals 16 residues. CDR1 is MNHNS, CDR2 SASEGT, per germline. The CDR3 spells CASSEASGGGLETQYF.

The chain is built from TRBV4-3 and TRBJ2-7; lacking DNA, the TRBD1 call made by TCRdb goes unchecked. The germline gives CDR1 LGHNA, CDR2 YSLEER. The CDR3 is 13 residues long. CDR3 residues: CASSGGADDEQYF.

This chain links TRBV6-5 with TRBJ2-2; the TRBD1 assignment by TCRdb is unverifiable without DNA. Germline CDR1 is MNHEY and CDR2 is SVGAGI. There are 13 residues in the CDR3. The CDR3 reads CASWSPEIGELFF.

The chain has TRBV7-9 and TRBJ2-1. The germline V gene encodes CDR1 SEHNR and CDR2 FQNEAQ (reference sequence). This CDR3 spans 13 amino acids. The CDR3 reads CASRLRQNNEQFF.